These 14 T cell receptor beta chains came from one sample sequenced in a study of cytomegalovirus exposure and HLA in healthy donors. PCR primers comprised 60 Vbeta and 13 Jbeta primers. Repertoires were generated with immunoSEQ multiplex PCR, while TCRdb's copy carries only in-frame clones and drops some. The sample contains about 190,000 clones, just under 75% of which appear only once. The sample consisted of PBMCs. These receptor sequences come from a man aged 25 to 40 in good health and CMV-seropositive.

This clone occurred once. The chain is built from TRBV7-2 and TRBJ1-2; TRBD1 matches 10 bases. CDR1 and CDR2 (germline): SGHTA, FQGNSA. This CDR3 has 16 residues. Trimming removed 5 bases from V and 5 bases from J; junction bases left unmatched: 11. Here the CDR3 reads CASSRPGTGDPYGYTF. The CDR3 nucleotides are TGTGCCAGCAGCCGGCCTGGGACAGGGGACCCTTATGGCTACACCTTC.

The chain links TRBV5-1 to TRBJ1-4; D call uncertain. Germline CDR1 and CDR2: SGHRS and YFSETQ. V lost 1 base and J lost 5, with 9 bases in between. The CDR3 has 14 residues. CDR3 loop: CASSLIVENEKLFF. The CDR3 DNA follows: TGCGCCAGCAGCTTGATAGTTGAAAATGAAAAACTGTTTTTT.

DNA for the CDR3: TGTGCCAGCAGCGTCAATTACAATGAGCAGTTCTTC. Translated, it gives CASSVNYNEQFF. The chain has TRBV9 and TRBJ2-1; D call uncertain. This CDR3 is 12 amino acids long. CDR1 is SGDLS and CDR2 is YYNGEE in the germline V gene. V was shortened by 2 bases and J by 4 bases, with 4 bases between the two germline ends.

The rearrangement links TRBV5-5 to TRBJ2-5; 12 nucleotides match TRBD2. This CDR3 is built from 15 residues. In germline, CDR1 is SGHKS, CDR2 YYEKEE (reference sequence). V shed 0 bases and J 5 bases; nucleotides not matched to a gene: 2. The CDR3, as DNA: TGTGCCAGCAGCTTGGAAGGGACTAGCGGGGAGACCCAGTACTTC. Its translation is CASSLEGTSGETQYF.

The CDR3, as DNA: TGTGCCAGCAGCTTGGGACCCCGGGGAGGGTCCTACAATGAGCAGTTCTTC. As protein: CASSLGPRGGSYNEQFF. The rearrangement links TRBV11-2 to TRBJ2-1; 7 positions agree with TRBD2. Germline trimming cut 3 bases from V and 1 base from J; bases unmatched to any gene: 9. Germline V CDR1 and CDR2: SGHAT, FQNNGV. The CDR3 is 17 residues long.

This chain joins TRBV5-1 and TRBJ1-1; 8 bases are a match to TRBD1. V lost 4 bases to trimming and J lost 4 bases; unmatched junction nucleotides: 6. The CDR3 runs to 14 residues. The germline V gene has CDR1 SGHRS and CDR2 YFSETQ. The CDR3 DNA reads as TGCGCCAGCAGCCAGGACAGGGCGGTCACTGAAGCTTTCTTT. Protein product: CASSQDRAVTEAFF.

This clone was detected only a few times. This chain joins TRBV6-6 and TRBJ2-7; D is uncertain. Trimming removed 2 bases from V and 0 bases from J, with 5 bases in between. The length of the CDR3 is 13 residues. Germline V gene sequence: CDR1 MNHNY, CDR2 SVGAGI (reference sequence). The DNA for the CDR3 is TGTGCCAGCAGTTACGCTAGCTCCTACGAGCAGTACTTC. Its protein product is CASSYASSYEQYF.

This rearrangement joins TRBV7-6 to TRBJ2-3; 8 bases are a match to TRBD2. The CDR3 covers 13 residues. CDR1 is SGHVS and CDR2 is FNYEAQ in the germline V gene. With V trimmed by 5 bases and J by 6 bases, 4 bases remained unmatched. CDR3 region: CASSPGGPDTQYF. As DNA, the CDR3 is TGTGCCAGCAGCCCGGGGGGGCCTGATACGCAGTATTTT.

This clone was detected only a few times. J is TRBJ2-7 and V is TRBV6-5; possible D gene TRBD1, 5 bases. The ends were cut back, 4 bases at V and 4 bases at J, with 11 bases in the middle. CDR1 is MNHEY and CDR2 is SVGAGI in the germline V gene. CDR3 length: 13 residues. The CDR3 loop reads CASSFQGPYEQYF. The CDR3 DNA reads as TGTGCCAGCAGTTTTCAGGGCCCTTACGAGCAGTACTTC.

This clone occurred a few times. This chain connects TRBV6-5 to TRBJ2-7, with TRBD2 as a possible D gene (5 bases). The germline V gene encodes CDR1 MNHEY and CDR2 SVGAGI. The CDR3 runs 13 residues. Trimming stripped 6 bases from V and 3 bases from J, with 12 bases between. CDR3 amino acids: CASSALTSYEQYF. CDR3 DNA sequence: TGTGCCAGCAGCGCCCTAACTAGCTACGAGCAGTACTTC.

The CDR3 loop is CASSHWDNSYEQYF. The CDR3 nucleotides read TGTGCCAGCAGCCATTGGGACAACTCCTACGAGCAGTACTTC. The gene calls are TRBV14 and TRBJ2-7; possibly TRBD1 for D (6 bases). Germline lookup yields CDR1 SGHDN and CDR2 FVKESK. The CDR3 spans 14 residues. Trimming cost V 3 bases and J 0 bases, with 9 bases left between them.

This clone was recorded once. V and J are TRBV28 and TRBJ2-2; TRBD1 might be the D (6 bases). This CDR3 region has 13 residues. The V gene's germline CDR1 is MDHEN and CDR2 SYDVKM. V lost 4 bases to trimming and J lost 7 bases, with 10 bases between them. The CDR3 DNA is TGTGCCAGCAGTTGGGTAGGGGGCGGGGAGCTGTTTTTT. Translating it yields CASSWVGGGELFF.

The chain joins TRBV6-1 to TRBJ1-5, with TRBD1 matching over 7 bases. Germline V gene data show CDR1 as MNHNS and CDR2 as SASEGT. J gave up 4 bases and V 1 base, and 4 bases lay outside the gene matches. The CDR3 extends over 15 amino acids. CDR3 DNA sequence: TGTGCCAGCAGTGAAGGGACAGGACTAAATCAGCCCCAGCATTTT. Translated: CASSEGTGLNQPQHF.

The chain combines TRBV21-1 with TRBJ2-7; TRBD2 is the table's D call, not checked against the DNA. TRBV21-1 constitutes a pseudogene. CDR3 length: 21 residues. This CDR3 reads CASKATALTSGGTYRSYEQYF. The CDR3 region has the DNA TGTGCCAGCAAGGCGACGGCTTTGACTAGCGGTGGGACTTATCGATCCTACGAGCAGTACTTC.